Listed below are T cell receptor beta chains from one sample, sequenced in a study of beta chain features in type 1 diabetes. Method: immunoSEQ multiplex PCR; TCRdb's copy keeps in-frame clones and lacks some. The sample carries some 150,000 clones, around 9.3% recorded once. The source material was naive CD4+ T cells from blood. The receptors derive from a man aged 18 to 35 in good health. CDR3s include the opening cysteine and the closing phenylalanine or tryptophan. The order of the fields is J gene, clone size, D gene, V gene, CDR3 DNA, CDR3 protein. D genes are given only for firm matches. The listing skips clone size in some rows; elsewhere it reads once, few, many or a size class.

J gene: TRBJ1-2; clone size: -; D gene: -; V gene: TRBV19; CDR3 DNA: TGTGCCAGTAGTATTGGCCTCAGAGGCTACACCTTC; CDR3 protein: CASSIGLRGYTF
J gene: TRBJ2-7; clone size: -; D gene: -; V gene: TRBV4-3; CDR3 DNA: TGCGCCAGCAGCCAGCAGGGCACCTACGAGCAGTACTTC; CDR3 protein: CASSQQGTYEQYF
J gene: TRBJ2-5; clone size: many; D gene: -; V gene: TRBV7-9; CDR3 DNA: TGTGCCATCAACCAGGAATACCAAGAGACCCAGTACTTC; CDR3 protein: CAINQEYQETQYF
J gene: TRBJ1-1; clone size: few; D gene: TRBD1; V gene: TRBV6-6; CDR3 DNA: TGTGCCAGCAGTTACTCGGGACAGCAGAACACTGAAGCTTTCTTT; CDR3 protein: CASSYSGQQNTEAFF
J gene: TRBJ1-4; clone size: few; D gene: -; V gene: TRBV10-3; CDR3 DNA: TGTGCCATCAGTGAGTCGGGCGGGATATATAATGAAAAACTGTTTTTT; CDR3 protein: CAISESGGIYNEKLFF
J gene: TRBJ1-3; clone size: few; D gene: -; V gene: TRBV15; CDR3 DNA: TGTGCCACTCAAACGAGCTCTGGAAACACCATATATTTT; CDR3 protein: CATQTSSGNTIYF
J gene: TRBJ1-1; clone size: -; D gene: -; V gene: TRBV5-1; CDR3 DNA: TGCGCCAGCAGCTTGTCAGGGATGAACACTGAAGCTTTCTTT; CDR3 protein: CASSLSGMNTEAFF
J gene: TRBJ2-3; clone size: few; D gene: TRBD2; V gene: TRBV9; CDR3 DNA: TGTGCCAGCAGTGTCGGGACTAGCGGGGACACAGATACGCAGTATTTT; CDR3 protein: CASSVGTSGDTDTQYF
J gene: TRBJ1-2; clone size: -; D gene: TRBD1; V gene: TRBV5-1; CDR3 DNA: TGCGCCAGCAGCCATCCGACAGGGACTAACTATGGCTACACCTTC; CDR3 protein: CASSHPTGTNYGYTF
J gene: TRBJ2-3; clone size: few; D gene: TRBD1; V gene: TRBV19; CDR3 DNA: TGTGCCAGTAGTTCTCGACAGGGGAGGACAGATACGCAGTATTTT; CDR3 protein: CASSSRQGRTDTQYF
J gene: TRBJ2-3; clone size: few; D gene: -; V gene: TRBV19; CDR3 DNA: TGTGCCAGTAGTAGTTTACGGACTAAAGATACGCAGTATTTT; CDR3 protein: CASSSLRTKDTQYF
J gene: TRBJ2-1; clone size: few; D gene: -; V gene: TRBV7-2; CDR3 DNA: TGTGCCAGCAGCTTCACTAGCCGCAATGAGCAGTTCTTC; CDR3 protein: CASSFTSRNEQFF
J gene: TRBJ2-1; clone size: few; D gene: -; V gene: TRBV7-6; CDR3 DNA: TGTGCCAGCAGCCCGTCGGGGAATGAGCAGTTCTTC; CDR3 protein: CASSPSGNEQFF
J gene: TRBJ1-6; clone size: -; D gene: TRBD1; V gene: TRBV6-5; CDR3 DNA: TGTGCCAGCAGTTCGCCAGGGGGCTGGAATTCACCCCTCCACTTT; CDR3 protein: CASSSPGGWNSPLHF
J gene: TRBJ2-3; clone size: -; D gene: TRBD1; V gene: TRBV4-1; CDR3 DNA: TGCGCCAGCAGCCCGATTTATTTAGGACAGGGGAGTACAGATACGCAGTATTTT; CDR3 protein: CASSPIYLGQGSTDTQYF
J gene: TRBJ2-5; clone size: -; D gene: -; V gene: TRBV6-5; CDR3 DNA: TGTGCCAGCAGTTACACCGGGACGGAGGGAGGAAACCAGTACTTC; CDR3 protein: CASSYTGTEGGNQYF
J gene: TRBJ2-2; clone size: few; D gene: -; V gene: TRBV6-5; CDR3 DNA: TGTGCCAGCAGTGAAAGTCGGACCGGGGAGCTGTTTTTT; CDR3 protein: CASSESRTGELFF
J gene: TRBJ2-5; clone size: -; D gene: TRBD2; V gene: TRBV10-3; CDR3 DNA: TGTGCCATCAGTCTAGCGGGGGGTGTAGAGACCCAGTACTTC; CDR3 protein: CAISLAGGVETQYF
J gene: TRBJ2-1; clone size: -; D gene: TRBD1; V gene: TRBV5-1; CDR3 DNA: TGCGCCAGCAGCTTGCCCACAGGGGGCAATGAGCAGTTCTTC; CDR3 protein: CASSLPTGGNEQFF
J gene: TRBJ2-7; clone size: few; D gene: TRBD1; V gene: TRBV18; CDR3 DNA: TGTGCCAGCTCACCACTAGTAGTGGGACAGGGGAGCGAGCAGTACTTC; CDR3 protein: CASSPLVVGQGSEQYF
J gene: TRBJ2-6; clone size: many; D gene: TRBD2; V gene: TRBV7-2; CDR3 DNA: TGTGCCAGCAGTCCTATAGCGGGGGCCGCTGGGGCCAACGTCCTGACTTTC; CDR3 protein: CASSPIAGAAGANVLTF
J gene: TRBJ2-7; clone size: few; D gene: -; V gene: TRBV6-5; CDR3 DNA: TGTGCCAGCAGCGCGGTGGCAGGGTTATCCTACGAGCAGTACTTC; CDR3 protein: CASSAVAGLSYEQYF
J gene: TRBJ2-7; clone size: -; D gene: TRBD1; V gene: TRBV7-7; CDR3 DNA: TGTGCCAGCAGCCCCGGGACAGGGGTGTCCTACGAGCAGTACTTC; CDR3 protein: CASSPGTGVSYEQYF
J gene: TRBJ2-1; clone size: -; D gene: TRBD2; V gene: TRBV7-2; CDR3 DNA: TGTGCCAGCAGCCCGGAGGCTAGCGGGGGTTACAATGAGCAGTTCTTC; CDR3 protein: CASSPEASGGYNEQFF
J gene: TRBJ1-2; clone size: few; D gene: -; V gene: TRBV7-9; CDR3 DNA: TGTGCCAGCAGCTTAAATCCGGACAGCTATGGCTACACCTTC; CDR3 protein: CASSLNPDSYGYTF
J gene: TRBJ1-2; clone size: -; D gene: -; V gene: TRBV7-9; CDR3 DNA: TGTGCCAGCAGCTCGAGGACACAGGCAACTAACTATGGCTACACCTTC; CDR3 protein: CASSSRTQATNYGYTF
J gene: TRBJ2-3; clone size: once; D gene: -; V gene: TRBV4-3; CDR3 DNA: TGCGCCAGCAGCCAAGATCGGAGCACAGATACGCAGTATTTT; CDR3 protein: CASSQDRSTDTQYF
J gene: TRBJ2-7; clone size: -; D gene: -; V gene: TRBV9; CDR3 DNA: TGTGCCAGCAGCGTAGACCAGGGTCTCTACGAGCAGTACTTC; CDR3 protein: CASSVDQGLYEQYF
J gene: TRBJ2-5; clone size: few; D gene: -; V gene: TRBV27; CDR3 DNA: TGTGCCAGCAGTCCCCCCGGACACCTGTACCAAGAGACCCAGTACTTC; CDR3 protein: CASSPPGHLYQETQYF
J gene: TRBJ1-6; clone size: -; D gene: TRBD1; V gene: TRBV9; CDR3 DNA: TGTGCCAGCAGCGAGGTGGGGACAGGCATTTCACCCCTCCACTTT; CDR3 protein: CASSEVGTGISPLHF
J gene: TRBJ2-1; clone size: many; D gene: TRBD1; V gene: TRBV4-2; CDR3 DNA: TGTGCCAGCAGCACAAGTCACAGGGGCGCTTACAATGAGCAGTTCTTC; CDR3 protein: CASSTSHRGAYNEQFF
J gene: TRBJ2-1; clone size: few; D gene: -; V gene: TRBV7-6; CDR3 DNA: TGTGCCAGCAGCTTAGATGTCCAGGCTGGTGAGCAGTTCTTC; CDR3 protein: CASSLDVQAGEQFF
J gene: TRBJ2-3; clone size: few; D gene: -; V gene: TRBV19; CDR3 DNA: TGTGCCAGTAGTCCTGACAGGCTGGATTACACAGATACGCAGTATTTT; CDR3 protein: CASSPDRLDYTDTQYF
J gene: TRBJ2-7; clone size: -; D gene: -; V gene: TRBV19; CDR3 DNA: TGTGCCAGTAGTATAGATCGGGGGTACGAGCAGTACTTC; CDR3 protein: CASSIDRGYEQYF